The sequence of this T cell receptor (beta chain) was determined in a study of cytomegalovirus exposure and HLA in healthy donors (dated by TCRdb to 2015 to 2018). With regard to the full study: An earlier analysis of several hundred of the donors reported approximately 300 Gb of sequence data and around 100 million unique TCR beta sequences obtained from around 170 million T cells. An early release that covered roughly 600 HLA-typed donors contained approximately 300 gigabases of sequencing data and 80 million or so unique TCR sequences. The genetic ancestry cluster associated with self-reported Caucasian donors included 65% to 90% of the 398 genotyped donors. The study aimed to test whether cataloging public T cell receptors could reveal signatures of past pathogen exposure. The study profiled the T cell repertoires of 500 to 800 subjects by immunosequencing and related them to cytomegalovirus serostatus. In addition to the first cohort of around 670 subjects, a separate validation cohort of approximately 130 different subjects was used. To predict cytomegalovirus infection status, the study combined high-throughput TCR immunosequencing, statistical association of individual TCRs with disease status, and machine learning. To study patterns of TCR occurrence, a later analysis re-analyzed previously published TCR beta repertoires from 600 to 750 donors and added high-resolution HLA genotyping. Rather than using new phenotypic data, the later analysis identified candidate immune exposures from TCR beta sequences and from how often those sequences occurred across donors. An earlier analysis of around 640 of the donors used high-throughput TCR beta sequencing to judge whether each TCR beta V gene segment behaved as functional or pseudogenic. Donor age, sex, ethnicity and CMV serostatus were compiled together with the repertoire data. In a later genetic analysis, genome-wide SNP genotypes for about three fifths of the 666 donors were used, and that subset was treated as a discovery cohort. All discovery cohort repertoires had been generated using a single sequencing platform. Both class I and class II loci were covered by HLA typing, at four-digit resolution. Typing coverage differed by locus: A, B, C, DRB1 and DQB1 were typed in about 620-640 donors, DQA1 in approximately 520, DPA1 in 600 to 610, and DPB1 in roughly 470. Roughly 5 DR-DQ haplotypes were treated as single units for association and clustering because of strong linkage in the cohort. Among some 400 genotyped donors of the cohort, an average of approximately 230,000 unique TCR beta nucleotide sequences were sequenced per donor, roughly 18% of them non-productive. Paper-wide results and their limitations: A total of 164 TCR beta chains were listed by the study as associated with cytomegalovirus. The classifier was reported to diagnose cytomegalovirus status with high specificity and sensitivity in both the original and validation cohorts. HLA typing was unavailable for some donors at each locus, so association tests used only the typed subset. In a later analysis, the rate of TCR association differed among HLA loci, with DRB1 alleles having the most associated TCRs and HLA-C alleles having the fewest. In a later analysis, several top co-occurrence clusters were reported to appear linked to parvovirus B19, influenza, CMV and Epstein-Barr virus. Most TCR sequences were observed very rarely across donors, whereas some public TCRs were present in many individuals. A later analysis found that HLA-associated TCR beta chains were more clonally expanded and had lower generation probabilities than equally common non-associated chains. It was suggested by the authors that the approach could potentially be generalized to other disease states and immunological phenotypes. In vitro tests confirmed that a few of the cytomegalovirus-associated TCR beta chains recognize cytomegalovirus antigens. For the cohort, immune exposure information was limited to CMV serostatus. The sequencing pipeline was judged likely to have produced a cluster of highly shared sequence variants as a technical artifact. In a later genetic analysis, fewer N-insertions in productive TCRs were reported among donors in an Asian-associated ancestry cluster than the 666-donor mean. Sequencing depth was assumed to be roughly uniform across donors in the presence/absence analyses, though that assumption may not hold. Linkage disequilibrium might explain the correlated functional status among segregating V segments, but an unknown experimental factor could not be ruled out. This cohort had only TCR beta chains sequenced, and the lack of alpha or paired-chain data limited which features could be detected. V-gene and J-gene trimming of TCR beta chains was associated with a missense DCLRE1C variant in a later genetic analysis, and the association was replicated in an independent cohort. Because the 87-base-pair reads could not distinguish some IMGT-functional V segments, including TRBV6-2 and TRBV6-3, those segments were excluded. In an earlier analysis of more than 450 of the donors, most TCR beta V segments were observed in productive rearrangements about 90% or about 30% of the time, broadly matching IMGT annotations. When HLA alleles, especially DR and DQ, strongly co-occurred, TCR associations were difficult to assign to individual alleles. Specific HLA alleles were associated with 15,000 to 20,000 TCR beta sequences at a false discovery rate of 0.05 in a later analysis. According to a later analysis, most CMV-associated TCR beta chains appeared to be HLA-restricted, and the HLA associations seemed to be driven largely by CMV exposure. The earlier analysis of 587 of the donors excluded 15 to 20 rarely observed V segments, including chromosome 9 orphons, because counts were too low. A further reported finding was that TCR beta sequences accurately predicted the HLA-A and HLA-B alleles for most subjects in the first cohort.

The cohort was made up of around 720 healthy bone marrow donors. Cohort members were all nominally healthy when sampled, although unrecorded immune exposures were likely present. The donor was CMV seropositive and belonged to the group of some 290 seropositive cohort members. A peripheral blood sample was collected from each donor, and TCR beta sequencing was performed on peripheral blood mononuclear cells. Genomic DNA extraction from the blood cell samples was performed with the Qiagen DNeasy Blood Extraction Kit. Libraries were prepared through the immunoSEQ multiplex PCR assay. For the multiplex PCR, a mixture combining 60 forward primers for TCR Vbeta segments and 13 reverse primers for TCR Jbeta segments was used. A multiplex PCR assay on genomic DNA amplified the CDR3 region of rearranged TCR beta genes. On the Illumina HiSeq System, the amplified TCR beta libraries were sequenced as 87-base-pair reads. In the paper's pipeline: Across the 600 to 700 repertoires, a later analysis counted tens of millions of unique TCR beta chains, 8.5 million to 12 million of which were shared by at least two donors. Raw reads were error-corrected and collapsed into unique sequences with a nearest-neighbor algorithm that merged closely related sequences to remove PCR and sequencing errors. CDR3 sequences were aligned to IMGT reference sequences to assign V, D and J gene segments. For a sequence to be retained, at least a six-nucleotide match to both a V gene segment and a J gene segment was required. Rearrangements were classified as productive when the CDR3 lacked stop codons and remained in frame with V and J, and all other rearrangements were classified as non-productive. Following IMGT convention, CDR3 was defined as the stretch from the second conserved V-encoded cysteine up to the conserved J-encoded phenylalanine. Sequences without an unambiguous match to a single V gene segment were excluded from the earlier analysis of 587 of the donors. In an earlier analysis of approximately 590 of the donors, a V segment was called functional when productive rearrangements were above 56.7%, and segregating when the standard deviation between donors exceeded 5%. A statistical classification framework was built for diagnosing cytomegalovirus status from the catalog of TCR beta chain sequences. In a later analysis, V and J genes were assigned by comparing TCR nucleotide sequences against IMGT/GENE-DB human TR gene sequences. In a later analysis, CDR3 sequences and most-parsimonious VDJ recombination scenarios were assigned using the TCRdist pipeline. In a later analysis, each TCR beta chain was defined by its CDR3 amino acid sequence together with its V-gene family, and reads without a unique V-gene family were excluded. To address suspected cross-contamination and a sequencing artifact, a later analysis removed approximately 600 highly shared, low-generation-probability nucleotide sequences. A later analysis calculated a clonal expansion index for each public chain from normalized within-repertoire ranks of inferred template counts. Generation probabilities in a later analysis came from a VDJ recombination model fitted to out-of-frame rearrangements, and those results were checked against IGoR. A later analysis scored TCR-TCR, TCR-HLA and TCR-CMV co-occurrence with hypergeometric tests, applying a repertoire-size bias correction to TCR pairs. In a later analysis, false discovery rates were estimated by permuting HLA or CMV assignments 20 times. In a later analysis, co-occurring TCRs were grouped using DBSCAN, with TCRdist sequence similarity added in when clustering inside HLA-allele-positive subsets. Co-occurrence clustering excluded repertoires with fewer than 30,000 or more than 120,000 public chains, plus five with anomalous nucleotide sharing. TCRdb carries this immuneACCESS record with in-frame sequences only. Its versions omit some clonotypes, under half of them owing to an unresolved V gene in the studies checked, with the rest unexplained. V, J and clone size are taken as reported in that table, and D and trimming were inferred from the DNA itself. The sample yields over 65,000 clones; roughly 69% were counted once. The top ten constitute 6.9% of the sample.

V was cut back by 9 bases and J by 2 bases, leaving a gap of 13 bases between them. The germline V gene encodes CDR1 MNHNS and CDR2 SASEGT. There are 13 amino acids in the CDR3, from cysteine to phenylalanine inclusive. The only DNA kept is the CDR3, 39 bases in frame from the first base. A word on this clone: Its specific antigen is unknown. No much larger clonotype is one base removed from it; base qualities were not supplied.

Sequenced material: PBMCs. The chain is made from TRBV6-1 and TRBJ1-2, with the D gene uncertain. This TCR came from a woman aged 50 to 65 in good health and CMV-seropositive. The bases are TGTGCCAGTGTCCCACAGAACAACTATGGCTACACCTTC. Translated, this gives CASVPQNNYGYTF.